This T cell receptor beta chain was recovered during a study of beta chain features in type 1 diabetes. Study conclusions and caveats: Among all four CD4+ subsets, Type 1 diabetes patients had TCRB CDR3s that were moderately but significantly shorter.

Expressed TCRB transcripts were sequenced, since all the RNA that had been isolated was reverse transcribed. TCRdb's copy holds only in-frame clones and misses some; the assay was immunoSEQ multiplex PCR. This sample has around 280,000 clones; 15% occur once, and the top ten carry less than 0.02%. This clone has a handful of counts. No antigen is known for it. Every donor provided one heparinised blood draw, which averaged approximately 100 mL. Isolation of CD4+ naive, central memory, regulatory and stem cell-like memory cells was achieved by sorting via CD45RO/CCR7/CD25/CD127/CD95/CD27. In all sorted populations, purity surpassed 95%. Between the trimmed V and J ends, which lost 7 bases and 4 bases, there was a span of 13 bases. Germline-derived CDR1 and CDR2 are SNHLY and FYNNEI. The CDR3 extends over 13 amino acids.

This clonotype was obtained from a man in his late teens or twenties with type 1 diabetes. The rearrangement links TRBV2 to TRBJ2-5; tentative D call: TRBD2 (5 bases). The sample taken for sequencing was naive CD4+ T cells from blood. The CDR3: CASKGRSGETQYF. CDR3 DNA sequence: TGTGCCAGCAAGGGCAGGAGCGGAGAGACCCAGTACTTC.